The 2 T cell receptor beta chains in this list originate from one sample, sequenced in a study of beta chain features in type 1 diabetes. Sequencing targeted expressed TCRB transcripts, as all isolated RNA had been reverse transcribed. TCRdb keeps only in-frame clones here, not all; method: immunoSEQ multiplex PCR. The table lists about 300,000 clones, 8% of them singletons, with under 1.3% in the top ten. The material sequenced was central memory CD4+ T cells from blood. The receptor source for this set is a woman aged 18-29 years in good health.

This chain connects TRBV7-2 to TRBJ1-6; D is undetermined. Between the trimmed V and J ends, which lost 2 bases and 4 bases, there was a span of 15 bases. The V gene's germline CDR1 is SGHTA and CDR2 FQGNSA. The CDR3 length is 17 residues. CDR3 in amino acids: CASSLSTYAEYNSPLHF. The DNA of the CDR3 is TGTGCCAGCAGCTTAAGCACTTACGCAGAGTATAATTCACCCCTCCACTTT. Full variable domain (rest looked up from reference TRBV7-2 and TRBJ1-6): GAGVSQSPSNKVTEKGKDVELRCDPISGHTALYWYRQSLGQGLEFLIYFQGNSAPDKSGLPSDRFSAERTGGSVSTLTIQRTQQEDSAVYLCASSLSTYAEYNSPLHFGNGTRLTVT.

The count of this clone is one. The rearrangement uses TRBV7-6 and TRBJ2-6, with unresolved D. Germline V lookup: CDR1 SGHVS, CDR2 FNYEAQ. Trimming took 4 bases from V and 0 from J, leaving 7 bases between them. The CDR3 spans 15 residues. DNA of the CDR3: TGTGCCAGCAGCTCGAGCAGCTCTGGGGCCAACGTCCTGACTTTC. This encodes CASSSSSSGANVLTF.